A single sample gave rise to the 11 T cell receptor beta chains below, sequenced in a study of shared clonotypes between healthy human individuals. Produced via immunoSEQ multiplex PCR; TCRdb's table is partial and in-frame only. The table lists over a million clones, 95% to 97% of them singletons. Sequencing was carried out using naive CD4+ T cells sorted from blood. Stated subset: CD45RA+ positively selected. These receptors all come from a man aged 25 to 40 in good health.

The V and J genes are TRBV5-6 and TRBJ2-3, with D perhaps TRBD2 (6 bases). Trimming removed 0 bases at V and 1 base at J, with 12 bases between. The CDR3 length is 16 residues. CDR1 SGHDT and CDR2 YYEEEE come from the germline V gene. The CDR3 DNA reads TGTGCCAGCAGCTTGGCCGCGGGGCTCCGCACAGATACGCAGTATTTT. Its protein product is CASSLAAGLRTDTQYF.

CDR3 bases: TGTGCCAGCAGATATTCCAGGGGGAATCAGCCCCAGCATTTT. This codes for CASRYSRGNQPQHF. The chain uses TRBV6-1 and TRBJ1-5, with TRBD1 identical over 7 bases. Germline CDR1 is MNHNS and CDR2 is SASEGT. This CDR3 has 14 amino acids. With V trimmed by 6 bases and J by 4 bases, 6 bases remained unmatched.

Turning to this clone: Other DNA sequences from this sample encode an identical CDR3 as well. The chain carries TRBV18 and TRBJ2-7; either TRBD1 or TRBD2 may supply D (5 bases each). The length of the CDR3 is 14 residues. Germline values: CDR1 KGHSH, CDR2 LQKENI. Trimming shortened V by 1 base and J by 0 bases, and 7 bases separated the two germline ends. CDR3 DNA: TGTGCCAGCTCACCACTGAGGGGCTCCTACGAGCAGTACTTC. It translates to CASSPLRGSYEQYF.

The chain is built from TRBV11-1 and TRBJ2-2; D might be TRBD2 (5 bases). The CDR3 is 15 amino acids. Per the germline V gene, CDR1 is SGHAT and CDR2 is FQDESV (reference sequence). V was clipped by 6 bases and J by 4 bases, with 15 bases between them. CDR3 coding DNA: TGTGCCAGCAGTTTGGTCGGGCGGGCCACCGGGGAGCTGTTTTTT. It codes for CASSLVGRATGELFF.

This chain links TRBV7-9 with TRBJ2-1, with TRBD2 matching 15 bases. The CDR3 extends over 17 amino acids. V gave up 5 bases and J gave up 6 bases; unmatched junction bases: 8. Germline V gene sequence: CDR1 SEHNR, CDR2 FQNEAQ (reference sequence). The CDR3 region has the DNA TGTGCCAGCAGCCAAGGGACTAGCGGGAGGCAAGCCAATGAGCAGTTCTTC. Its translation is CASSQGTSGRQANEQFF.

The V gene is TRBV5-1, the J gene TRBJ2-7; unclear D gene. The V gene lost 1 base and the J gene lost 2 bases, with 10 bases spanning the gap. The CDR3 is made up of 14 amino acids. In germline, CDR1 is SGHRS, CDR2 YFSETQ. The CDR3 region has the DNA TGCGCCAGCAGCTTGCGTCCAGGTGCCTACGAGCAGTACTTC. Protein: CASSLRPGAYEQYF.

The DNA of the CDR3 is TGCGCCAGCAGCTTGGTCAGCGCCTCTAATGAAAAACTGTTTTTT. Translated: CASSLVSASNEKLFF. This chain uses TRBV5-1 with TRBJ1-4; D is unclear. CDR1 is SGHRS, CDR2 YFSETQ, per germline. The CDR3 runs to 15 residues. V was cut by 0 bases and J by 3 bases, with 9 bases left in between. Combining the CDR3 with reference TRBV5-1 and TRBJ1-4 gives the whole variable domain KAGVTQTPRYLIKTRGQQVTLSCSPISGHRSVSWYQQTPGQGLQFLFEYFSETQRNKGNFPGRFSGRQFSNSRSEMNVSTLELGDSALYLCASSLVSASNEKLFFGSGTQLSVL.

The chain combines TRBV7-2 with TRBJ2-3; D possibly corresponds to TRBD2 (6 bases). In germline, CDR1 is SGHTA, CDR2 FQGNSA. The length of the CDR3 is 14 residues. V gave up 6 bases and J gave up 5 bases, with 15 bases separating them. CDR3 amino acids: CASRRRDSQDTQYF. CDR3 DNA: TGTGCCAGCAGACGCCGGGACTCACAAGATACGCAGTATTTT.

V usage is TRBV5-1 and J usage is TRBJ1-4; unclear D gene. The length of the CDR3 is 15 residues. Deletions cut 5 bases from V and 8 bases from J, with 19 bases between. Germline assignment: CDR1 SGHRS and CDR2 YFSETQ. The CDR3 protein is CASSSDPSEREKLFF. The CDR3 bases are TGCGCCAGCAGTTCGGACCCTTCTGAGAGGGAAAAACTGTTTTTT.

The chain uses TRBV2 and TRBJ1-2; 9 bases match TRBD1. Germline V gene sequence: CDR1 SNHLY, CDR2 FYNNEI. Unmatched junction bases numbered 6, after V lost 8 bases and J lost 8 bases. The CDR3 length is 12 residues. CDR3: CASLGQGYGYTF. The CDR3 DNA is TGTGCCAGCTTAGGACAGGGGTACGGCTACACCTTC.

The V gene is TRBV10-3, the J gene TRBJ2-6; 7 nucleotides align to TRBD1. CDR3 length equals 19 residues. The germline V gene encodes CDR1 ENHRY and CDR2 SYGVKD. V was pared by 2 bases and J by 4 bases, with 14 bases of the junction left unmatched. The CDR3 region has the DNA TGTGCCATCAGTGAGCATTTGGACAGGACTTCGCGGGGGGCCAACGTCCTGACTTTC. It codes for CAISEHLDRTSRGANVLTF.